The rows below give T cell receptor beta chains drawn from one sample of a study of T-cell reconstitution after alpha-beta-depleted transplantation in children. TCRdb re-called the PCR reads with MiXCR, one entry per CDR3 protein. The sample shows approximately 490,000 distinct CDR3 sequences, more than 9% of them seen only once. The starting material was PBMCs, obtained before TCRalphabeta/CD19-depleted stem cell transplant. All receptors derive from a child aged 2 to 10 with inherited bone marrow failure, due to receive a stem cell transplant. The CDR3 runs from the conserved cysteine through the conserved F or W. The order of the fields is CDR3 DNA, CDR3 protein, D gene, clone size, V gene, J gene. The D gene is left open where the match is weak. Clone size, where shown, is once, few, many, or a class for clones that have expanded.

CDR3 DNA: TGTGCCAGCAGCTCGGACAGATCCAACACTGAAGCTTTCTTT
CDR3 protein: CASSSDRSNTEAFF
D gene: -
clone size: many
V gene: TRBV7-9
J gene: TRBJ1-1

CDR3 DNA: TGTGCCAGCAGTTCCGGACAAGGGACCGAAAAACTGTTTTTT
CDR3 protein: CASSSGQGTEKLFF
D gene: -
clone size: many
V gene: TRBV28
J gene: TRBJ1-4

CDR3 DNA: TGTGCCAGCAGCTTAGCGTCTAGCGGGGGTATCTACAATGAGCAGTTCTTC
CDR3 protein: CASSLASSGGIYNEQFF
D gene: TRBD2
clone size: many
V gene: TRBV7-2
J gene: TRBJ2-1

CDR3 DNA: TGTGCCAGCAGTGAACGTCTAGCGGGCACCTACTACGAGCAGTACTTC
CDR3 protein: CASSERLAGTYYEQYF
D gene: TRBD2
clone size: many
V gene: TRBV2
J gene: TRBJ2-7

CDR3 DNA: TGTGCCAGCAGTTATTGGTCGACCACAGATACGCAGTATTTT
CDR3 protein: CASSYWSTTDTQYF
D gene: -
clone size: few
V gene: TRBV6-2/TRBV6-3
J gene: TRBJ2-3

CDR3 DNA: TGTGCCACCAGCAGAGAGTTGGGGACTTCCTACAATGAGCAGTTCTTC
CDR3 protein: CATSRELGTSYNEQFF
D gene: -
clone size: -
V gene: TRBV15
J gene: TRBJ2-1

CDR3 DNA: TGTGCCAGCTCACCAGGGACAGCAGATCAGCCCCAGCATTTT
CDR3 protein: CASSPGTADQPQHF
D gene: TRBD1
clone size: many
V gene: TRBV18
J gene: TRBJ1-5

CDR3 DNA: TGCGCCAGCAGCCAAGATCAGGCGGCGGCAGATCAGCCCCAGCATTTT
CDR3 protein: CASSQDQAAADQPQHF
D gene: -
clone size: many
V gene: TRBV4-3
J gene: TRBJ1-5

CDR3 DNA: TGCGCCAGCAGCCAAACCTGGACGCAGGGAACCTACGAGCAGTACTTC
CDR3 protein: CASSQTWTQGTYEQYF
D gene: -
clone size: -
V gene: TRBV4-3
J gene: TRBJ2-7

CDR3 DNA: TGTGCCAGCTCTCCGCAACGGGACTCCTACAATGAGCAGTTCTTC
CDR3 protein: CASSPQRDSYNEQFF
D gene: -
clone size: many
V gene: TRBV18
J gene: TRBJ2-1

CDR3 DNA: TGCGCCAGCAGCTCGGACGCAGGGTCAGATACGCAGTATTTT
CDR3 protein: CASSSDAGSDTQYF
D gene: -
clone size: many
V gene: TRBV5-1
J gene: TRBJ2-3

CDR3 DNA: TGCGCCAGCAGCCAAGATTCCCAGACCTACGAGCAGTACTTC
CDR3 protein: CASSQDSQTYEQYF
D gene: -
clone size: few
V gene: TRBV4-3
J gene: TRBJ2-7

CDR3 DNA: TGTGCCAGCAGTTTTTTGGTACCCTACGAGCAGTACTTC
CDR3 protein: CASSFLVPYEQYF
D gene: -
clone size: -
V gene: TRBV12-3/TRBV12-4
J gene: TRBJ2-7

CDR3 DNA: TGTGCCAGCAGTATATTGGGACTTAAAGAGACCCAGTACTTC
CDR3 protein: CASSILGLKETQYF
D gene: -
clone size: many
V gene: TRBV12-3/TRBV12-4
J gene: TRBJ2-5

CDR3 DNA: TGTGCCACCAGCAGAAGACTACTAGCGGCCGGAGTGGGGGGTGAGCAGTTCTTC
CDR3 protein: CATSRRLLAAGVGGEQFF
D gene: TRBD2
clone size: many
V gene: TRBV15
J gene: TRBJ2-1

CDR3 DNA: TGTGCCAGCAGTCCGGCGGGAGGGCCGGGGGATACGCAGTATTTT
CDR3 protein: CASSPAGGPGDTQYF
D gene: TRBD2
clone size: -
V gene: TRBV7-2
J gene: TRBJ2-3

CDR3 DNA: TGTGCCACCCGGACTAGCGGGACCTACAATGAGCAGTTCTTC
CDR3 protein: CATRTSGTYNEQFF
D gene: TRBD2
clone size: many
V gene: TRBV10-3
J gene: TRBJ2-1

CDR3 DNA: TGTGCCACCAGCAGAGTAGACAGTCTCAATCAGCCCCAGCATTTT
CDR3 protein: CATSRVDSLNQPQHF
D gene: -
clone size: many
V gene: TRBV15
J gene: TRBJ1-5

CDR3 DNA: TGTGCCAGCAGTTACTCGAACAGGGGGTCAGAGGAGCAGTACTTC
CDR3 protein: CASSYSNRGSEEQYF
D gene: TRBD1
clone size: many
V gene: TRBV6-2/TRBV6-3
J gene: TRBJ2-7

CDR3 DNA: TGTGCCAGCAGTTACGGGGGGGCCTCGCTGTCCGAGGGGGATGAAAAACTGTTTTTT
CDR3 protein: CASSYGGASLSEGDEKLFF
D gene: -
clone size: -
V gene: TRBV6-7
J gene: TRBJ1-4

CDR3 DNA: TGTGCCAGCAGTAGGGGACCGTACAATGAGCAGTTCTTC
CDR3 protein: CASSRGPYNEQFF
D gene: -
clone size: many
V gene: TRBV12-3/TRBV12-4
J gene: TRBJ2-1

CDR3 DNA: TGCAGTGCTACATCCGGGACTAAGTCCTACGAGCAGTACTTC
CDR3 protein: CSATSGTKSYEQYF
D gene: TRBD2
clone size: many
V gene: TRBV20-1
J gene: TRBJ2-7

CDR3 DNA: TGTGCCAGCAGGATCGGGCGGGGAGGCTACGAGCAGTACTTC
CDR3 protein: CASRIGRGGYEQYF
D gene: -
clone size: many
V gene: TRBV27
J gene: TRBJ2-7

CDR3 DNA: TGTGCCAGCAGGCATACAGGGGCAACTAATGAAAAACTGTTTTTT
CDR3 protein: CASRHTGATNEKLFF
D gene: TRBD1
clone size: many
V gene: TRBV12-3/TRBV12-4
J gene: TRBJ1-4

CDR3 DNA: TGTGCCAGCAGCTTATATCAAAATCCCTACGAGCAGTACTTC
CDR3 protein: CASSLYQNPYEQYF
D gene: -
clone size: few
V gene: TRBV7-9
J gene: TRBJ2-7

CDR3 DNA: TGTGCCAGCAGTTGGACAGGGGGGGATGAAAAACTGTTTTTT
CDR3 protein: CASSWTGGDEKLFF
D gene: TRBD1
clone size: many
V gene: TRBV27
J gene: TRBJ1-4

CDR3 DNA: TGTGCCAGCAGCTTGGACAATGAGCAGTTCTTC
CDR3 protein: CASSLDNEQFF
D gene: -
clone size: many
V gene: TRBV5-6
J gene: TRBJ2-1

CDR3 DNA: TGTGCCAGCAAAGGTGTGCGCACAGATACGCAGTATTTT
CDR3 protein: CASKGVRTDTQYF
D gene: -
clone size: few
V gene: TRBV6-2/TRBV6-3
J gene: TRBJ2-3